This TCR beta chain was retrieved from a study of identical twins. One entry per CDR3 protein, called by TCRdb with MiXCR from the 5' RACE reads. The sample lists just under 650,000 distinct CDR3 sequences, 7.1% seen once, with about 1.6% in the top ten. With regard to this clonotype: As yet, its antigen is unknown.

Trimming cost V 0 bases and J 5 bases; bases outside gene matches: 8. The CDR3 sequence is 16 residues long. Study conclusions and caveats: Zero-insertion analyses might be partly confounded by invariant T cells like MAIT and iNKT. In cord blood, abundant beta clonotypes had fewer insertions; memory showed no trend. There was more out-of-frame TCR alpha sharing in monozygotic twins than models estimated.

This sample also appeared in a second study, on yellow fever vaccine responses in identical twins. From that study: Twins' T cell vaccine responses reportedly looked partly convergent, partly personalized.

The receptor was derived from a woman aged 18-29 years in good health. Sequenced input: PBMCs. The chain is built from TRBV12-3 or TRBV12-4 and TRBJ2-5, with TRBD2 matching over 8 bases. The CDR3 bases are TGTGCCAGCAGTTTAGCCGGGGGGGCCAATCGGGAGACCCAGTACTTC. Translated, it gives CASSLAGGANRETQYF.